The entry below gives a single TCR beta chain sequence along with its context. V was clipped by 6 bases and J by 3 bases; unmatched bases: 6. The length of the CDR3 is 14 residues. Per the germline V gene, CDR1 is MNHEY and CDR2 is SVGAGI. This entry belongs to a study of blood T cell repertoires in COVID-19. The method was immunoSEQ multiplex PCR; TCRdb's version includes in-frame clones alone and lacks a portion of them. The sample has 60,000 to 85,000 clones, approximately 80% seen once. What was sequenced was peripheral blood. The source is a human donor in a cohort sampled during active COVID-19. The chain has TRBV6-5 and TRBJ2-5, with 8 positions matching TRBD1. CDR3 protein: CASSLGTGKETQYF. The CDR3 region has the DNA TGTGCCAGCAGCCTCGGGACAGGAAAAGAGACCCAGTACTTC.